The 24 T cell receptor beta chains presented below share a single source sample, sequenced in a study of CD8+CD57+ T cells in acquired aplastic anemia. The TCR beta profiling, which covered VDJ combination and CDR3 sequence, was carried out using genomic DNA as the template. One entry per CDR3 protein, called by TCRdb with MiXCR from the reads. The table has under 250,000 distinct CDR3 sequences, around half seen once. Patients chosen for sequencing had CD8+CD57+ cells that had expanded, as shown by flow cytometry. Source material: sorted CD4+, CD8+, or CD8+CD57+ T cells (not recorded which) from PBMCs. These receptor sequences come from a human donor with aplastic anemia.

The chain combines TRBV27 with TRBJ2-1, with TRBD1 matching 12 bases. The germline V gene has CDR1 MNHEY and CDR2 SMNVEV (reference sequence). The CDR3 runs to 13 residues. After removal of 11 bases from V and 10 bases from J, the junction contained 9 bases not matched to a gene. CDR3 DNA sequence: TGTGCCTCAGAGGGGACAGGGGGCGGGGAGCAGTTCTTC. Translating it yields CASEGTGGGEQFF.

As to this clonotype: Germline and junction disagree at one end, which may indicate a read error. The gene calls are TRBV20-1 and TRBJ2-3; TRBD2 matches at 13 bases. This CDR3 comprises 19 residues. CDR1 DFQATT and CDR2 SNEGSKA come from the germline V gene (reference sequence). As DNA, the CDR3 is TGCGGTGCTAGAGATCTTGTCACTAGCGGGAGGGGTGTGGCAGATACGCAGTATTTT. Amino acids: CGARDLVTSGRGVADTQYF.

By share of the sample, this clonotype is medium-sized (0.01 to 0.1%). This chain joins TRBV25-1 and TRBJ1-1, with D perhaps TRBD1 (5 bases). Trimming left V 8 bases short and J 5 bases short, with 12 bases between. The germline V gene encodes CDR1 MGHDK and CDR2 SYGVNS. The CDR3 has 12 amino acids. CDR3 in DNA: TGTGCCAGCGCCGCGGGGGTGACTGAAGCTTTCTTT. This translates into CASAAGVTEAFF. Together with reference TRBV25-1 and TRBJ1-1, the CDR3 gives the full variable domain: EADIYQTPRYLVIGTGKKITLECSQTMGHDKMYWYQQDPGMELHLIHYSYGVNSTEKGDLSSESTVSRIRTEHFPLTLESARPSHTSQYLCASAAGVTEAFFGQGTRLTVV.

Only a few counts were recorded for this clonotype. The chain employs TRBV28 and TRBJ1-3; D unresolved. The V gene's germline CDR1 is MDHEN and CDR2 SYDVKM. The CDR3 is made up of 14 amino acids. The V and J ends lost 3 bases and 1 base respectively, with 7 bases between them. The CDR3 DNA sequence: TGTGCCAGCAGTTTCGAGGTTTCTGGAAACACCATATATTTT. Amino acids: CASSFEVSGNTIYF. The variable domain in full, with the rest retrieved from reference TRBV28 and TRBJ1-3, is DVKVTQSSRYLVKRTGEKVFLECVQDMDHENMFWYRQDPGLGLRLIYFSYDVKMKEKGDIPEGYSVSREKKERFSLILESASTNQTSMYLCASSFEVSGNTIYFGEGSWLTVV.

In regard to this clonotype: This may be a read error, as it is one base from a much larger clone. V usage is TRBV7-2 and J usage is TRBJ1-2, with D possibly being TRBD1 (5 bases). The CDR3 contains 15 residues. V shed 4 bases and J shed 3 bases, with 15 bases lying between them. Germline CDR1 SGHTA, CDR2 FQGNSA. The CDR3 sequence: CASSWTQSPYYGYTF. In DNA form, the CDR3 reads TGTGCCAGCAGCTGGACACAGTCCCCGTACTATGGCTACACCTTC.

For this clonotype: The CDR3 carries no conserved terminal phenylalanine or tryptophan, so it likely arises from a read error. The chain links TRBV2 to TRBJ2-7; TRBD1 might be the D (6 bases). V was clipped by 5 bases and J by 5 bases, with 25 bases between them. Germline CDR1 SNHLY, CDR2 FYNNEI. The CDR3 covers 17 residues. This CDR3 reads CASSPTPGTRVEDEQYS. CDR3 bases: TGTGCCAGCAGTCCCACCCCCGGGACACGGGTGGAGGACGAGCAGTACTCC.

This clonotype came up many times. This chain links TRBV19 with TRBJ1-1, with D possibly TRBD1 on 6 matching bases. With 7 bases removed from V and 1 base from J, the gap between germline ends came to 13 bases. The germline CDR1 and CDR2 sequences are LNHDA and SQIVND (reference sequence). The CDR3 is 14 amino acids. The CDR3 nucleotides read TGTGCCAGTAACAAGGTCAGGGGGAACACTGAAGCTTTCTTT. Protein product: CASNKVRGNTEAFF.

Details on this clonotype: A much larger clone lies a single base off, so this may be a read error. The CDR3: CASSLGPRGNTEAYF. The CDR3 coding sequence is TGTGCCAGCAGCTTAGGGCCCAGGGGTAACACTGAAGCTTACTTT. The chain links TRBV11-1 to TRBJ1-1; D is possibly TRBD1 (6 bases). Germline V gene lookup returns CDR1 SGHAT and CDR2 FQDESV (reference sequence). CDR3 length: 15 residues.

This clonotype appeared many times. This chain connects TRBV7-3 to TRBJ1-2; D is unresolved. The CDR3 loop spans 13 amino acids. Germline loops: CDR1 SGHTA, CDR2 FQGTGA. The V and J ends lost 1 base and 4 bases respectively, with 7 bases between them. CDR3 protein: CASSLSRGYGYTF. CDR3 sequence (DNA): TGTGCCAGCAGCTTAAGTCGGGGCTATGGCTACACCTTC.

The chain employs TRBV19 and TRBJ1-6, with a weak D call TRBD1 (6 bases). This CDR3 has 13 amino acids. Trimming removed 5 bases from V and 11 bases from J, with 13 bases in between. The germline V gene has CDR1 LNHDA and CDR2 SQIVND (reference sequence). CDR3: CASSSQGRAPLHF. The CDR3 DNA reads as TGTGCCAGTAGTTCACAGGGAAGAGCACCCCTCCACTTT.

The chain employs TRBV5-1 and TRBJ2-3, with 8 bases lining up with TRBD2. Trimming cost V 4 bases and J 1 base; bases outside gene matches: 20. From germline, CDR1 is SGHRS and CDR2 YFSETQ. This CDR3 spans 20 amino acids. This CDR3 reads CASSGSVDIAGKGGTDTQYF. The DNA for the CDR3 is TGCGCCAGCAGCGGTTCGGTGGATATAGCGGGAAAGGGGGGCACAGATACGCAGTATTTT.

The chain carries TRBV25-1 and TRBJ1-1; D call uncertain. Germline CDR1 MGHDK, CDR2 SYGVNS. The CDR3 spans 14 residues. Trimming pared 2 bases from V and 4 bases from J, leaving 11 bases between. CDR3 region: CASSEVLGSTEAFF. Written as DNA, the CDR3 is TGTGCCAGCAGTGAAGTATTGGGGAGCACTGAAGCTTTCTTT.

This clonotype was counted ten times or more. This chain links TRBV20-1 with TRBJ2-7; 11 nucleotides line up with TRBD2. This CDR3 region has 14 residues. The germline CDR1 and CDR2 sequences are DFQATT and SNEGSKA (reference sequence). J was trimmed by 2 bases and V by 5 bases; bases with no gene match: 5. The CDR3 DNA reads as TGCAGTGCTCTACTAGCGGGGGCGACCTACGAGCAGTACTTC. The encoded protein is CSALLAGATYEQYF.

V is TRBV7-8 and J is TRBJ2-1, with 15 bases matching TRBD2. Trimming cost V 4 bases and J 7 bases; bases outside gene matches: 8. Germline values: CDR1 SGHVS, CDR2 FQNEAQ. This CDR3 spans 17 amino acids. CDR3 nucleotides: TGTGCCAGCAGCTCACCGGGACTAGCGGGAGGTGGGAATGAGCAGTTCTTC. Translation gives CASSSPGLAGGGNEQFF.

The chain couples TRBV5-1 to TRBJ1-6, with D unclear. With 4 bases removed from V and 7 bases from J, the gap between germline ends came to 6 bases. CDR3 length: 12 residues. CDR1 is SGHRS, CDR2 YFSETQ, per germline. CDR3 protein: CASSPENSPLHF. The CDR3 nucleotides are TGCGCCAGCAGCCCAGAAAATTCACCCCTCCACTTT.

Of note for this clonotype: The CDR3 ends on some other residue instead of the conserved phenylalanine or tryptophan, so this is likely a read error. Because the CDR3's place on the DNA is in doubt, the DNA is left out and the CDR3 is given as listed by TCRdb. The CDR3 loop reads CASSPGTINGFTPV. The chain recombines TRBV9 with TRBJ1-6; the table gives TRBD1 as D, unverified against the DNA. Germline-derived CDR1 and CDR2 are SGDLS and YYNGEE. The CDR3 adds up to 14 amino acids, both ends counted.

The chain is built from TRBV2 and TRBJ1-2; D might be TRBD1 (6 bases). The CDR3 loop spans 14 amino acids. The germline V and J ends were trimmed by 4 bases and 8 bases, with 17 bases remaining between them. CDR1 and CDR2 (germline): SNHLY, FYNNEI. The CDR3 loop reads CASSVLAEGEGYTF. The DNA for the CDR3 is TGTGCCAGCAGTGTTTTAGCAGAGGGGGAGGGCTACACCTTC.

Ten or more counts support this clonotype. The chain has TRBV12-3 or TRBV12-4 and TRBJ1-5, with 8 nucleotides matching TRBD1. This CDR3 has 16 residues. V shed 8 bases and J 0 bases; nucleotides not matched to a gene: 9. The CDR3 nucleotides are TGTGCCAGCTCCACCGGGACAGGCTTTAGCAATCAGCCCCAGCATTTT. Its translation is CASSTGTGFSNQPQHF.

This clonotype was seen once. The chain is built from TRBV7-2 and TRBJ1-2; possible D gene TRBD1, 5 bases. This CDR3 has 14 amino acids. V was cut by 1 base and J by 5 bases, with 11 bases left in between. Germline V CDR1 and CDR2: SGHTA, FQGNSA. The CDR3 DNA follows: TGTGCCAGCAGCTTAGGAGGGGTCTCATATGGCTACACCTTC. Translation: CASSLGGVSYGYTF.

At least ten counts were recorded for this clonotype. V is TRBV15 and J is TRBJ1-1; D is ambiguous. The CDR3 contains 13 residues. Trimming left V 6 bases short and J 1 base short, with 9 bases between. The V gene's germline CDR1 is LNHNV and CDR2 YYDKDF (reference sequence). The CDR3 is CATRVTKNTEAFF. The CDR3 DNA is TGTGCCACCAGGGTGACAAAGAACACTGAAGCTTTCTTT.

Comment on this clonotype: This may stem from a read error, because a much larger clone lies one nucleotide away. V is TRBV5-1 and J is TRBJ2-1, with TRBD1 identical over 8 bases. This CDR3 comprises 15 residues. Germline-derived CDR1 and CDR2 are SGHRS and YFSETQ. CDR3 in DNA: TGCGCCAGCAGCTGGACAGGGTATACAGACAATGAGCGGTTCTTC. As protein: CASSWTGYTDNERFF.

The chain uses TRBV7-2 and TRBJ1-1, with a possible D match to TRBD1 (6 bases). Trimming removed 2 bases at V and 3 bases at J, with 16 bases between. The germline CDR1 and CDR2 sequences are SGHTA and FQGNSA. CDR3 length equals 16 residues. Here the CDR3 reads CASSLRGGRGYTEAFF. The CDR3 DNA reads TGTGCCAGCAGCTTACGCGGGGGGCGAGGGTACACTGAAGCTTTCTTT.

The chain links TRBV7-9 to TRBJ2-3; the D call may be TRBD1 or TRBD2 (5 bases each). Trimming cost V 5 bases and J 6 bases, with 15 bases left between them. CDR1 is SEHNR, CDR2 FQNEAQ, per germline (reference sequence). The length of the CDR3 is 14 residues. The CDR3: CASSHGTVSDTQYF. CDR3 sequence (DNA): TGTGCCAGCAGCCACGGGACGGTCTCCGATACGCAGTATTTT.

In this sample, this clonotype turned up once. This chain uses TRBV19 with TRBJ1-1; tentatively, D is TRBD1 (5 bases). Trimming took off 7 bases at V and 0 bases at J, with 9 bases between the two ends. The CDR3 length is 13 residues. Germline V gene lookup returns CDR1 LNHDA and CDR2 SQIVND (reference sequence). The CDR3 sequence: CASTKTVNTEAFF. CDR3 bases: TGTGCCAGTACCAAGACAGTGAACACTGAAGCTTTCTTT.